The text below deals with one T cell receptor beta chain. Its specificity is not known. Genomic DNA per cell subset filled all wells of several immunoSEQ plates. TCRdb's copy holds only in-frame clones and misses some; the assay was immunoSEQ multiplex PCR. This table holds around 1,900,000 clones, 80% to 95% found once. The data were taken from a study of shared clonotypes between healthy human individuals. Study-wide results and limits: Rarefaction revealed incomplete sorted-subset sequencing despite large depth.

CD8 cells classed as naive were CD45RO-negative and positively selected for CCR7, excluding terminally differentiated effector memory CD45RA+ cells. Donors included only healthy HIV-negative adults lacking recent acute infections or vaccinations. The CDR3 is 14 amino acids. Germline V gives CDR1 WNHNN, CDR2 SYGVQD (reference sequence). The V and J ends lost 3 bases and 6 bases, in that order; junction bases with no gene match: 7. The chain couples TRBV10-1 to TRBJ2-7; 8 bases map to TRBD1. The sequencing sample was made of naive CD8+ T cells from PBMCs. This receptor was obtained from a man aged 18 to 35 in good health. Some clones in this sample may be carry-over from other donors' samples. This chain's CDR3 is CASSEGTGGGEQYF. CDR3 nucleotide sequence: TGCGCCAGCAGTGAAGGGACAGGTGGGGGCGAGCAGTACTTC.